This T cell receptor beta chain is drawn from a study of T cells after yellow fever vaccination. General observations from the study: Repertoires sorted by FACS could include abundant clonotypes that are contaminants from the bulk population.

Concerning this clonotype: Its antigen remains unidentified.

J gave up 3 bases and V 7 bases, and 7 bases lay outside the gene matches. The CDR3 loop spans 15 amino acids. Germline V gene data show CDR1 as MNHEY and CDR2 as SVGEGT. One entry per CDR3 protein, called by TCRdb with MiXCR from the 5' RACE reads. The sample carries 300,000 to 400,000 distinct CDR3 sequences, over 8% recorded once. Here the sequenced sample was PBMCs, taken on the day of the first yellow fever vaccination. V is TRBV6-2 or TRBV6-3 and J is TRBJ2-2; 8 nucleotides line up with TRBD2. The origin of this receptor is a man aged 18 to 29 who received the YFV17D yellow fever vaccine. The CDR3 nucleotides read TGTGCCAGCATGGACGGGGGGGGCGACACCGGGGAGCTGTTTTTT. Amino acids: CASMDGGGDTGELFF.